The 2 T cell receptor beta chains presented below share a single source sample, sequenced in a study of blood T cell repertoires in COVID-19. Profiling relied on immunoSEQ multiplex PCR, and the TCRdb table lists in-frame clones only, not all of them. The table includes about 180,000 clones, about 84% detected once. The source material was PBMCs or T cells enriched from blood (not recorded which). The receptor set was obtained from a woman in her thirties who had recovered from COVID-19.

This clone has a handful of counts. This chain joins TRBV6-5 and TRBJ2-3, with TRBD2 as a possible D gene (6 bases). Germline values: CDR1 MNHEY, CDR2 SVGAGI. The V end lost 8 bases, the J end lost 4 bases, and 16 bases lay between the germline ends. This CDR3 region has 14 residues. CDR3 residues: CASQQGLLPDTQYF. The CDR3 nucleotides are TGTGCCAGCCAGCAGGGACTCCTCCCAGATACGCAGTATTTT.

This rearrangement joins TRBV3-1 (or the pseudogene TRBV3-2) to TRBJ1-1, with D possibly matching TRBD1 (5 bases). The germline V gene has CDR1 LGHDT and CDR2 YNNKEL (reference sequence). The V end lost 4 bases, the J end lost 4 bases, and 16 bases lay between the germline ends. The CDR3 is 15 amino acids. The CDR3 DNA follows: TGTGCCAGCAGCCCGTCCAGGGCGGTCGGCACTGAAGCTTTCTTT. Amino acid sequence: CASSPSRAVGTEAFF.